Listed below are T cell receptor beta chains from one sample, sequenced in a study of beta chain features in type 1 diabetes. Method: immunoSEQ multiplex PCR; TCRdb's copy keeps in-frame clones and lacks some. This sample has around 56,000 clones, with about 47% found just once. Specimen: Tregs from blood. The receptors were gathered from a woman aged 40 to 49 with type 1 diabetes. The CDR3 runs from the conserved cysteine through the conserved F or W. The order of the fields is V gene, J gene, CDR3 protein.

TRBV9	TRBJ2-2	CASSAPGLAGTGELFF
TRBV28	TRBJ1-2	CAVRGTGYTF
TRBV28	TRBJ1-6	CASRLEGRGLASPLHF
TRBV7-9	TRBJ2-3	CASSFLAGGPSDTQYF
TRBV6-6	TRBJ2-5	CASSYRDTQETQYF
TRBV2	TRBJ2-5	CASSLPSEQYF
TRBV6-5	TRBJ1-6	CASSYSVQGSSPLHF
TRBV7-2	TRBJ2-4	CASSYQGLAKNIQYF
TRBV2	TRBJ1-1	CASSEWLLF
TRBV4-3	TRBJ1-3	CASSQDPGDGNTIYF
TRBV5-1	TRBJ2-6	CASLGGDSGANVLTF
TRBV5-1	TRBJ2-1	CASSLTGQLDYNEQFF
TRBV19	TRBJ1-6	CASRISSYNSPLHF
TRBV7-2	TRBJ1-2	CASSLARTGHGYTF
TRBV7-2	TRBJ2-1	CASSLVSQGLYNEQFF
TRBV7-9	TRBJ1-3	CASSAGLGNTIYF
TRBV19	TRBJ2-1	CASSIQTSAPSNEQFF
TRBV7-9	TRBJ2-5	CASSFGLAGGPGETQYF
TRBV14	TRBJ2-1	CASSQGVGRYNEQFF
TRBV11-2	TRBJ2-5	CASSPKPGTGQETQYF
TRBV28	TRBJ1-2	CASSSEGANYGYTF
TRBV28	TRBJ2-1	CASSPSGTGSYNEQFF
TRBV28	TRBJ1-2	CASSLPLGGGYTF
TRBV28	TRBJ1-1	CASSLEAAGYTEAFF
TRBV10-3	TRBJ2-7	CAISDRVSYEQYF
TRBV4-3	TRBJ2-7	CASSQEMGAGTGEYEQYF
TRBV5-6	TRBJ2-5	CASSGTSFETQYF
TRBV4-2	TRBJ2-7	CASSPGTSDEQYF
TRBV7-2	TRBJ2-7	CASSFGRGYEQYF
TRBV4-1	TRBJ1-2	CASSPRVPGGYTF
TRBV6-1	.	CASSPGTTAYEQYF
TRBV11-2	TRBJ2-5	CASSLGTKETQYF
TRBV19	TRBJ2-3	CASSLGEGWRPTSGDRTDTQYF
TRBV25-1	TRBJ2-5	CASSGGETQYF
TRBV6-5	TRBJ2-2	CASSYEGAGELFF
TRBV4-3	TRBJ1-2	CASSQDQGNYGYTF
TRBV5-4	TRBJ1-1	CASSLPGQLNTEAFF
TRBV7-3	TRBJ1-1	CASSPRVGETEAFF
TRBV11-2	TRBJ2-1	CASSLEGGSEQFF
TRBV4-3	TRBJ1-2	CASSQEHGRTYGYTF
TRBV5-6	TRBJ2-2	CASSLGGSHTGELFF
TRBV28	TRBJ2-7	CASSLGRRHEVYEQYF
TRBV4-3	TRBJ2-3	CASSQGFGTSTDTQYF
TRBV27	TRBJ2-1	CASSLGGTRPYNEQFF
TRBV16	TRBJ1-2	CASSPQGAGFRTF
TRBV19	TRBJ1-5	CASARDREFDQPQHF
TRBV5-1	TRBJ2-7	CASSPEGGAYEQYF
TRBV14	TRBJ2-7	CASSRGRAYEQYF
TRBV18	TRBJ1-4	CASSPLGLGPATNEKLFF
TRBV6-1	TRBJ2-5	CASSEGAQTQYF
TRBV18	TRBJ1-3	CASSPSGTPLSGNTIYF
TRBV11-2	TRBJ2-7	CASSRGTGDSYEQYF
TRBV5-5	TRBJ2-1	CASSLLQGSYNEQFF